This T cell receptor beta chain was sequenced during a study of blood T cell repertoires in COVID-19. The overall study: The United States, Italy and Spain provided the acute and convalescent COVID-19 samples. T cells, B-cell-depleted T cells, or PBMCs supplied cDNA or gDNA.

Here immunoSEQ multiplex PCR was the method, and the copy in TCRdb shows in-frame clones only, minus some. Of about 88,000 clones in the sample, roughly 87% are singletons; the top ten hold 6.5% to 8.5%. V was pared by 4 bases and J by 0 bases, with 13 bases between. CDR3 length equals 15 residues. Looked up from germline, CDR1 is SGHRS and CDR2 is YFSETQ. The sequence derives from a man younger than 30 with COVID-19, enrolled during active disease. Source material: peripheral blood. V gene TRBV5-1 combines with J gene TRBJ1-2; D is uncertain. For the CDR3, the DNA is TGCGCCAGCAGCCCCAACTTGAGAGCTAACTATGGCTACACCTTC. Amino acid sequence: CASSPNLRANYGYTF.